The TCR beta chain described here comes from a study of OX40 agonist ivuxolimab in advanced cancers. Here immunoSEQ multiplex PCR was the method, and the copy in TCRdb shows in-frame clones only, minus some. The table records some 74,000 clones, roughly 82% of them present only once. Trimming stripped 4 bases from V and 1 base from J, with 3 bases between. The length of the CDR3 is 12 residues. Germline V gives CDR1 KGHSH, CDR2 LQKENI. This TCR derives from an adult with an advanced solid tumor such as melanoma, head and neck, liver or kidney cancer. This chain links TRBV18 with TRBJ2-3; D is uncertain. Source: CD4+ or CD8+ T cells sorted from blood, taken in a trial of the OX40 agonist ivuxolimab. The CDR3 DNA reads TGTGCCAGCTCACGTGGCACAGATACGCAGTATTTT. Residues: CASSRGTDTQYF.